This T cell receptor (beta chain) was observed in a study of shared clonotypes between healthy human individuals. Germline CDR1 reads MGHRA; CDR2 reads YSYEKL. With 3 bases clipped from V and 3 bases from J, the junction kept 6 bases outside the gene matches. The CDR3 sequence is 15 residues long. TCRdb keeps only in-frame clones here, not all; method: immunoSEQ multiplex PCR. The profile shows some 2,000,000 clones, approximately 96% of them singletons. This chain links TRBV4-1 with TRBJ2-7, with 9 bases aligning to TRBD2. This clonotype was sampled from a man in his late teens or twenties in good health. The sequenced material came from naive CD4+ T cells sorted from blood. This sample's subset: CD45RA+ positively selected. CDR3 bases: TGCGCCAGCAGCCAGGCGCGGGGGGGTGGCTACGAGCAGTACTTC. It specifies CASSQARGGGYEQYF.